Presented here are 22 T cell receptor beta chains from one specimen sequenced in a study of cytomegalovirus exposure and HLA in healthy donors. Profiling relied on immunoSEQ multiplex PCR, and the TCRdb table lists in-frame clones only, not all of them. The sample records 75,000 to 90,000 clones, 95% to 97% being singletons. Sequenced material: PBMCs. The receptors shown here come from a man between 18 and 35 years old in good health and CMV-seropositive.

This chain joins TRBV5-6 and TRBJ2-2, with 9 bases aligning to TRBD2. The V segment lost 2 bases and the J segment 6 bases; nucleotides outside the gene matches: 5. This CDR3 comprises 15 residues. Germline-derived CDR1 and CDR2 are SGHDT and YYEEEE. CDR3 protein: CASSFSGSGPGELFF. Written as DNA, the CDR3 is TGTGCCAGCAGCTTTAGCGGGAGCGGGCCCGGGGAGCTGTTTTTT. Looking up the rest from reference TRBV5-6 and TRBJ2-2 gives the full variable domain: DAGVTQSPTHLIKTRGQQVTLRCSPKSGHDTVSWYQQALGQGPQFIFQYYEEEERQRGNFPDRFSGHQFPNYSSELNVNALLLGDSALYLCASSFSGSGPGELFFGEGSRLTVL.

The CDR3 here is CASSYSEDSGGPQHF. Here the CDR3 DNA reads TGTGCCAGCAGTTACTCGGAGGACTCGGGAGGTCCCCAGCATTTT. This rearrangement joins TRBV6-5 to TRBJ1-5; D remains unclear. The V end was cut by 0 bases, the J end by 10 bases, with 16 bases between. The germline V gene encodes CDR1 MNHEY and CDR2 SVGAGI. The CDR3 contains 15 residues.

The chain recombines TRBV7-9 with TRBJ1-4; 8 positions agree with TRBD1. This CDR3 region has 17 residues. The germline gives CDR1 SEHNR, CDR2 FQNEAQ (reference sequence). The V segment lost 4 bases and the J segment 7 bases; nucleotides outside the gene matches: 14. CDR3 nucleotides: TGTGCCAGCAGCTCGCCTCGGACAGGGACTTTAGGTGAAAAACTGTTTTTT. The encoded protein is CASSSPRTGTLGEKLFF.

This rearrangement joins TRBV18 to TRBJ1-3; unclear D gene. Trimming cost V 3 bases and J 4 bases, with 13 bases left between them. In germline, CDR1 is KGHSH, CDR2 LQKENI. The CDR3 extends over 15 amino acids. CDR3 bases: TGTGCCAGCTCACCGACTGAGGTAGCGGGAAACACCATATATTTT. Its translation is CASSPTEVAGNTIYF.

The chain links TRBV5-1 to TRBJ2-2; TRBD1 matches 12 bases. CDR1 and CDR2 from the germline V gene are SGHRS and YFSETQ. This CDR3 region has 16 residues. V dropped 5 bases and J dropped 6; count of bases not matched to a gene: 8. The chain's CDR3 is CASSPGTGGLPGELFF. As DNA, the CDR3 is TGCGCCAGCAGTCCCGGGACAGGGGGCCTTCCCGGGGAGCTGTTTTTT.

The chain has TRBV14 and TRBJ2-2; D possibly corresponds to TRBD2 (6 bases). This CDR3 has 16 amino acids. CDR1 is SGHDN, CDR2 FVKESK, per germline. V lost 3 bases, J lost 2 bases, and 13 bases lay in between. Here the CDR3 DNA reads TGTGCCAGCAGCCATATGACTAGTTTAAACACCGGGGAGCTGTTTTTT. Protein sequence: CASSHMTSLNTGELFF. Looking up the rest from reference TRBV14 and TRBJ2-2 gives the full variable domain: EAGVTQFPSHSVIEKGQTVTLRCDPISGHDNLYWYRRVMGKEIKFLLHFVKESKQDESGMPNNRFLAERTGGTYSTLKVQPAELEDSGVYFCASSHMTSLNTGELFFGEGSRLTVL.

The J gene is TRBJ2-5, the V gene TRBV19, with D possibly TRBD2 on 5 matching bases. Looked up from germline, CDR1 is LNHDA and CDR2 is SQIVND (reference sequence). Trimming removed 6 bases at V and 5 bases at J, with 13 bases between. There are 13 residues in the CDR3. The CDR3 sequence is CASSRTREETQYF. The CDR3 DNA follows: TGTGCCAGTAGCCGTACGAGGGAGGAGACCCAGTACTTC.

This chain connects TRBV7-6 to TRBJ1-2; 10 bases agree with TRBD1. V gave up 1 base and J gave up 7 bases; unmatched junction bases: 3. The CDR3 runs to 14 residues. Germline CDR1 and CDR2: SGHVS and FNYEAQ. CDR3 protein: CASSLGGTGAGYTF. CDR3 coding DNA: TGTGCCAGCAGCTTAGGCGGGACAGGGGCTGGCTACACCTTC.

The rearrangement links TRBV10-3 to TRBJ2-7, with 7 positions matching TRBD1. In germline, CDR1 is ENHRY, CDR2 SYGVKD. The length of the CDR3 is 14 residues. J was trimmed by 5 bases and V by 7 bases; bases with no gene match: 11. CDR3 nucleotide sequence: TGTGCCATCAAGGGGGCAGGGAGTGTTGACGAGCAGTACTTC. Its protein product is CAIKGAGSVDEQYF.

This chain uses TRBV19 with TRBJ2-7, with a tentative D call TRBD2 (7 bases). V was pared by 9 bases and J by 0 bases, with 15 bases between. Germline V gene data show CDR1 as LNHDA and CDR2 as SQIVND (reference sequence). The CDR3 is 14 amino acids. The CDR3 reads CASRRGGASYEQYF. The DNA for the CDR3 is TGTGCCAGCCGGAGGGGGGGCGCCTCCTACGAGCAGTACTTC.

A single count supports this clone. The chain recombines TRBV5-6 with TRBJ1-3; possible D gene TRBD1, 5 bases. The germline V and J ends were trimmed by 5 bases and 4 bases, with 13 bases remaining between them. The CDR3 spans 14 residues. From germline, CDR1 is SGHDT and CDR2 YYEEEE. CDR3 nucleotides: TGTGCCAGCAGGGGGCGCTCCCGAGGAAACACCATATATTTT. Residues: CASRGRSRGNTIYF.

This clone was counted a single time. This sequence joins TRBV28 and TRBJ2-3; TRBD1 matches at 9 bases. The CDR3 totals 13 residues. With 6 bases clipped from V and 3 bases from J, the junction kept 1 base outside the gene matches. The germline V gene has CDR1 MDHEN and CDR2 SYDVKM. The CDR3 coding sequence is TGTGCCAGCAGGACAGGGGGAACAGATACGCAGTATTTT. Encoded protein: CASRTGGTDTQYF.

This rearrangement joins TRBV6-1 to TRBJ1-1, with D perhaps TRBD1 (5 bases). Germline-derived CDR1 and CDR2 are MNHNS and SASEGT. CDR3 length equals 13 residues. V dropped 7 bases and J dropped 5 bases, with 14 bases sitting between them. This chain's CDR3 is CASTGGSGTEAFF. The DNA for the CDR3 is TGTGCCAGCACCGGGGGTTCAGGGACTGAAGCTTTCTTT.

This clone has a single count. The CDR3 sequence is CASSNWTGQETQYF. The CDR3 nucleotides read TGTGCCAGTAGTAATTGGACGGGACAAGAGACCCAGTACTTC. The chain is built from TRBV19 and TRBJ2-5; maybe TRBD2 (5 bases). V was cut by 4 bases and J by 2 bases, with 11 bases left in between. Germline V gene lookup returns CDR1 LNHDA and CDR2 SQIVND (reference sequence). This CDR3 comprises 14 residues.

The CDR3 reads CASSTTSGTGLNQPQHF. The DNA for the CDR3 is TGTGCCAGCAGTACAACCTCCGGGACAGGGTTAAATCAGCCCCAGCATTTT. The rearrangement joins TRBV6-7 to TRBJ1-5; TRBD1 agrees at 9 bases. TRBV6-7 is an ORF for which the function is uncertain. Losses at the gene ends were 5 bases for V and 4 bases for J; bases not matched to a gene: 12. The CDR3 spans 17 residues.

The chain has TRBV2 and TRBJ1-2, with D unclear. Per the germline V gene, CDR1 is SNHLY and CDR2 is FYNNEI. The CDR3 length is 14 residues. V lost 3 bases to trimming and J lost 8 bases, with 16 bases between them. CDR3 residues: CASSDRRHSTGYTF. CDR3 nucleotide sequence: TGTGCCAGCAGTGATCGAAGACACTCCACCGGCTACACCTTC.

The CDR3 here is CAVERGTDTQYF. Here the CDR3 DNA reads TGTGCCGTCGAGCGGGGCACAGATACGCAGTATTTT. The V and J genes are TRBV28 and TRBJ2-3; D might be TRBD2 (6 bases). The germline V and J ends were trimmed by 11 bases and 1 base, with 10 bases remaining between them. Germline CDR1 and CDR2: MDHEN and SYDVKM. The CDR3 sequence is 12 residues long.

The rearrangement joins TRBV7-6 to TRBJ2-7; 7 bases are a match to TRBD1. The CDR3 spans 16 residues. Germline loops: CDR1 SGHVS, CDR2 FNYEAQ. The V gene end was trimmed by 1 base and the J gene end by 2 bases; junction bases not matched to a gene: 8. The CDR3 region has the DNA TGTGCCAGCAGCTTAGAGTTGGCAGGGGGAGCCTACGAGCAGTACTTC. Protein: CASSLELAGGAYEQYF.

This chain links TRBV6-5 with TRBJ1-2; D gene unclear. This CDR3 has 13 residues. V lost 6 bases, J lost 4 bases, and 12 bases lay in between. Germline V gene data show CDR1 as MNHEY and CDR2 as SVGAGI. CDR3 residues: CASSVGSTYGYTF. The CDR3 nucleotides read TGTGCCAGCAGCGTGGGTAGCACCTATGGCTACACCTTC.

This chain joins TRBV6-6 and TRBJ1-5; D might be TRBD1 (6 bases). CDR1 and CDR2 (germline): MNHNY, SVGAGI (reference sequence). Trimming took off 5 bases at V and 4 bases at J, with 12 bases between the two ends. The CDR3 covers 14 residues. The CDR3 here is CASSDSGDNQPQHF. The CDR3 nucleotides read TGTGCCAGCAGTGATTCAGGGGATAATCAGCCCCAGCATTTT.

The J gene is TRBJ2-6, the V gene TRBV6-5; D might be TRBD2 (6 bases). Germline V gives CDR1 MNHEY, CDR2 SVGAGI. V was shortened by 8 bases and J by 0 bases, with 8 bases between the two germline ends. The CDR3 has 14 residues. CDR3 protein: CASGRSSGANVLTF. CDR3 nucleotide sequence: TGTGCCAGCGGGAGGAGCTCTGGGGCCAACGTCCTGACTTTC.

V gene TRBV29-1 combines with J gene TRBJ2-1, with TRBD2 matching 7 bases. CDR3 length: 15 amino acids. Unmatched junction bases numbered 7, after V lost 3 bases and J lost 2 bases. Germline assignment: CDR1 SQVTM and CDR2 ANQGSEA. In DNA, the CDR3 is TGCAGCGTTGATCAGCTAGCGGCCACCTACAATGAGCAGTTCTTC. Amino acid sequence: CSVDQLAATYNEQFF.